This passage covers 22 T cell receptor beta chains from one sample sequenced in a study of shared clonotypes between healthy human individuals. Sequencing used immunoSEQ multiplex PCR; TCRdb keeps in-frame clones, though not all of them. Among some 510,000 clones listed, around 79% were seen once. Material for sequencing was PBMCs. These receptor sequences come from a woman aged 40 to 55 in good health. Some clones in this sample may be carry-over from other donors' samples.

CDR3 nucleotide sequence: TGTGCCAGCAGCCAAGATTTATCCACCGCGAACTACGAGCAGTACTTC. It encodes CASSQDLSTANYEQYF. J is TRBJ2-7 and V is TRBV4-2; D gene uncertain. Germline V lookup: CDR1 LGHNA, CDR2 YNFKEQ. Trimming cost V 0 bases and J 3 bases, with 15 bases left between them. This CDR3 comprises 16 residues.

J is TRBJ1-2 and V is TRBV19, with D maybe TRBD1 (5 bases). Germline CDR1 LNHDA, CDR2 SQIVND (reference sequence). The V end was cut by 4 bases, the J end by 7 bases, with 13 bases between. This CDR3 has 13 amino acids. The chain's CDR3 is CASSTTGDSGYTF. CDR3 DNA sequence: TGTGCCAGTAGTACCACGGGGGACTCTGGCTACACCTTC. The whole variable domain, filled in from reference TRBV19 and TRBJ1-2, reads DGGITQSPKYLFRKEGQNVTLSCEQNLNHDAMYWYRQDPGQGLRLIYYSQIVNDFQKGDIAEGYSVSREKKESFPLTVTSAQKNPTAFYLCASSTTGDSGYTFGSGTRLTVV.

The chain uses TRBV11-2 and TRBJ2-7; D is possibly TRBD1 (6 bases). The ends were cut back, 0 bases at V and 4 bases at J, with 13 bases in the middle. There are 15 residues in the CDR3. Germline loops: CDR1 SGHAT, CDR2 FQNNGV. CDR3 sequence reads: CASSLEGARPYEQYF. DNA of the CDR3: TGTGCCAGCAGCTTAGAGGGGGCTAGGCCGTACGAGCAGTACTTC.

This clone has a single count. The J gene is TRBJ1-5, the V gene TRBV10-3; weak D call: TRBD1 (5 bases). The CDR3 has 16 amino acids. CDR1 and CDR2 from the germline V gene are ENHRY and SYGVKD. The germline V and J ends were trimmed by 2 bases and 2 bases, with 13 bases remaining between them. Here the CDR3 reads CAISEVVGEGNQPQHF. The CDR3 DNA sequence: TGTGCCATCAGTGAGGTCGTGGGGGAAGGCAATCAGCCCCAGCATTTT.

Concerning this clone itself: Different DNA sequences within this sample yield the same CDR3. The genes are TRBV18 and TRBJ2-7; no reliable D call. Per germline, CDR1 KGHSH and CDR2 LQKENI. The V and J ends lost 2 bases and 2 bases respectively, with 10 bases between them. The CDR3 loop spans 14 amino acids. The CDR3 nucleotides read TGTGCCAGCTCACCAGGGCTACTTACCTACGAGCAGTACTTC. Protein sequence: CASSPGLLTYEQYF.

The V call is TRBV10-3, the J call TRBJ2-7; 10 positions agree with TRBD1. Germline V gene sequence: CDR1 ENHRY, CDR2 SYGVKD. This CDR3 contains 16 residues. The V and J ends lost 8 bases and 3 bases, in that order; junction bases with no gene match: 13. CDR3: CAIGPRTGGGLYEQYF. The CDR3 nucleotides are TGTGCCATCGGACCAAGGACAGGGGGAGGCCTCTACGAGCAGTACTTC.

This clone has a single count. The V and J genes are TRBV6-6 and TRBJ2-6; 11 bases fit TRBD1. The CDR3 length is 16 residues. The germline CDR1 and CDR2 sequences are MNHNY and SVGAGI (reference sequence). V was pared by 5 bases and J by 2 bases, with 2 bases of the junction left unmatched. CDR3 sequence (DNA): TGTGCCAGCAGTCTGGGACAGGGGGCTGGGGCCAACGTCCTGACTTTC. As protein: CASSLGQGAGANVLTF.

This chain's CDR3 is CASSTPAGGTSYEQYF. In DNA, the CDR3 is TGTGCCAGCAGCACTCCAGCGGGGGGGACCTCCTACGAGCAGTACTTC. The chain uses TRBV9 and TRBJ2-7; TRBD2 agrees at 10 bases. CDR3 length: 16 amino acids. Germline CDR1 and CDR2: SGDLS and YYNGEE. V shed 4 bases and J 0 bases; nucleotides not matched to a gene: 7.

The chain employs TRBV19 and TRBJ1-2; TRBD1 matches 8 bases. Germline-derived CDR1 and CDR2 are LNHDA and SQIVND (reference sequence). The CDR3 length is 14 residues. With 6 bases clipped from V and 8 bases from J, the junction kept 11 bases outside the gene matches. CDR3 sequence (DNA): TGTGCCAGTAGCCCTCCCCAGGGGGCTGGAGGCTACACCTTC. It codes for CASSPPQGAGGYTF.

The chain carries TRBV7-2 and TRBJ2-6; the D gene is possibly TRBD2 (5 bases). From germline, CDR1 is SGHTA and CDR2 FQGNSA. This CDR3 has 15 residues. Trimming shortened V by 4 bases and J by 1 base, and 8 bases separated the two germline ends. CDR3 nucleotide sequence: TGTGCCAGCAGCTCGGAGGTTTCTGGGGCCAACGTCCTGACTTTC. Amino acids: CASSSEVSGANVLTF.

The chain has TRBV27 and TRBJ1-2, with 9 bases that match TRBD1. CDR1 is MNHEY, CDR2 SMNVEV, per germline (reference sequence). V gave up 6 bases and J gave up 5 bases; unmatched junction bases: 7. The CDR3 sequence is 14 residues long. CDR3 DNA: TGTGCCAGCAGCACCGGGGGACAGGGATATGGCTACACCTTC. As protein: CASSTGGQGYGYTF.

This rearrangement joins TRBV2 to TRBJ2-2, with D perhaps TRBD1 (6 bases). The germline V gene encodes CDR1 SNHLY and CDR2 FYNNEI. This CDR3 contains 14 residues. V was pared by 9 bases and J by 1 base, with 12 bases between. CDR3 nucleotides: TGTGCCAGTACCGGGACAAAGAACACCGGGGAGCTGTTTTTT. It codes for CASTGTKNTGELFF.

The rearrangement uses TRBV19 and TRBJ2-2; 10 bases are shared with TRBD1. V trimming: 3 bases; J trimming: 7 bases; junction bases outside the gene matches: 5. CDR1 LNHDA and CDR2 SQIVND come from the germline V gene (reference sequence). This CDR3 has 15 amino acids. The CDR3 bases are TGTGCCAGTAGTATCGGGACAGGGGTTCTCGGGGAGCTGTTTTTT. Encoded protein: CASSIGTGVLGELFF.

This clone is a singleton in its sample. This chain links TRBV7-9 with TRBJ2-7; D is undetermined. V lost 4 bases, J lost 3 bases, and 16 bases lay in between. The CDR3 contains 15 residues. The germline CDR1 and CDR2 sequences are SEHNR and FQNEAQ (reference sequence). The CDR3 reads CASSSVGSPNYEQYF. CDR3 coding DNA: TGTGCCAGCAGCTCCGTCGGCAGCCCGAACTACGAGCAGTACTTC.

CDR3 loop: CASSSIVGTDTQYF. Written as DNA, the CDR3 is TGTGCCAGCAGTTCCATTGTCGGCACAGATACGCAGTATTTT. The chain employs TRBV27 and TRBJ2-3; D ambiguous. Germline CDR1 and CDR2: MNHEY and SMNVEV (reference sequence). V lost 4 bases and J 1 base, leaving 9 bases between the germline ends. This CDR3 is 14 amino acids long.

This chain connects TRBV7-6 to TRBJ2-7, with 9 bases aligning to TRBD2. The V gene end was trimmed by 5 bases and the J gene end by 5 bases; junction bases not matched to a gene: 7. The V gene's germline CDR1 is SGHVS and CDR2 FNYEAQ. This CDR3 comprises 14 residues. The CDR3 DNA sequence: TGTGCCAGCAGCGGAGCGGGGGGCTTCAACGAGCAGTACTTC. Amino acids: CASSGAGGFNEQYF.

This clone was counted between two and nine times. J is TRBJ2-7 and V is TRBV5-1; perhaps TRBD2 as D (6 bases). Germline V gene lookup returns CDR1 SGHRS and CDR2 YFSETQ. This CDR3 has 15 amino acids. Deletions cut 8 bases from V and 0 bases from J, with 18 bases between. In DNA, the CDR3 is TGCGCCAGTTCGGGACTCCCTGTCTCCTCCTACGAGCAGTACTTC. It translates to CASSGLPVSSYEQYF.

This clone occurred a few times. V and J are TRBV27 and TRBJ2-5, with 7 nucleotides matching TRBD2. The trim removed 3 bases at V and 4 bases at J, leaving 11 bases unmatched. Germline loops: CDR1 MNHEY, CDR2 SMNVEV (reference sequence). This CDR3 has 16 residues. CDR3 protein: CASSFWSAGATETQYF. The CDR3 region has the DNA TGTGCCAGCAGTTTCTGGTCGGCGGGAGCCACAGAGACCCAGTACTTC.

V and J are TRBV5-6 and TRBJ2-7, with D uncertain. This CDR3 has 14 amino acids. Trimming stripped 4 bases from V and 5 bases from J, with 16 bases between. CDR1 SGHDT and CDR2 YYEEEE come from the germline V gene. This CDR3 reads CASSTQEYRNEQYF. The CDR3 DNA is TGTGCCAGCAGCACCCAGGAGTATCGCAACGAGCAGTACTTC.

The genes are TRBV10-3 and TRBJ1-6; the match to TRBD1 covers 10 bases. V shed 5 bases, J shed 5 bases, and the junction held 6 bases outside the gene matches. Germline V lookup: CDR1 ENHRY, CDR2 SYGVKD. This CDR3 spans 16 amino acids. The CDR3 loop reads CAISTAGTGDNSPLHF. The CDR3 DNA is TGTGCCATCAGTACCGCCGGGACAGGGGATAATTCACCCCTCCACTTT.

The J gene is TRBJ2-2, the V gene TRBV5-1; TRBD1 might be the D (6 bases). This CDR3 spans 14 amino acids. Trimming cost V 3 bases and J 4 bases, with 10 bases left between them. CDR1 SGHRS and CDR2 YFSETQ come from the germline V gene. Here the CDR3 reads CASSWGRGTGELFF. The DNA for the CDR3 is TGCGCCAGCAGCTGGGGGCGAGGCACCGGGGAGCTGTTTTTT.

CDR3 sequence (DNA): TGTGCCAGCACCCGGACGGGAGGTACCTACGAGCAGTACTTC. This gives the protein CASTRTGGTYEQYF. The V and J genes are TRBV13 and TRBJ2-7, with 7 bases matching TRBD2. The CDR3 is made up of 14 amino acids. The germline V gene has CDR1 PRHDT and CDR2 FYEKMQ (reference sequence). With V trimmed by 7 bases and J by 2 bases, 8 bases remained unmatched.